The 21 T cell receptor beta chains below all came from one sample that was sequenced in a study of CD8+CD57+ T cells in acquired aplastic anemia. CD8+CD57+ cell expansion had been shown by flow cytometry in patients chosen for sequencing. Both TCR beta VDJ combination and CDR3 sequence profiling were carried out. Genomic DNA was the template for this profiling. TCRdb reanalysed the reads using MiXCR and keeps one entry per CDR3 protein. The sample lists about 160,000 distinct CDR3 sequences, around half occurring once. The sequenced sample consisted of sorted CD4+, CD8+, or CD8+CD57+ T cells (not recorded which) from PBMCs. These receptors originate from a human donor with aplastic anemia.

The chain couples TRBV20-1 to TRBJ1-2, with 10 bases matching TRBD1. CDR1 and CDR2 from the germline V gene are DFQATT and SNEGSKA (reference sequence). This CDR3 is built from 15 residues. Unmatched junction bases numbered 10, after V lost 5 bases and J lost 4 bases. The CDR3 spells CSAAEMGQGIYGYTF. DNA of the CDR3: TGCAGTGCTGCAGAAATGGGACAGGGGATCTATGGCTACACCTTC.

The rearrangement links TRBV10-1 to TRBJ2-5; D possibly matches TRBD1 or TRBD2 (5 bases each). Germline V gene data show CDR1 as WNHNN and CDR2 as SYGVQD (reference sequence). Trimming pared 4 bases from V and 5 bases from J, leaving 8 bases between. The CDR3 is 12 amino acids. CDR3 DNA: TGCGCCAGCAGTGGGGGGTCGGAGACCCAGTACTTC. Translating it yields CASSGGSETQYF.

This clonotype was detected many times. The gene calls are TRBV7-2 and TRBJ2-5; possibly TRBD2 for D (6 bases). Per the germline V gene, CDR1 is SGHTA and CDR2 is FQGNSA. The CDR3 contains 15 residues. Trimming took 0 bases from V and 5 from J, leaving 13 bases between them. CDR3: CASSLAPTSLETQYF. Written as DNA, the CDR3 is TGTGCCAGCAGCTTAGCGCCCACTAGCTTGGAGACCCAGTACTTC.

In the case of this clonotype: A read error is possible here, since a much larger clone lies one base away. The rearrangement joins TRBV9 to TRBJ2-1; TRBD2 agrees at 8 bases. The CDR3 consists of 14 residues. Trimming removed 2 bases from V and 15 bases from J; junction bases left unmatched: 13. Per the germline V gene, CDR1 is SGDLS and CDR2 is YYNGEE. CDR3 sequence (DNA): TGTGCCAGCAGCGTCCTGGGACTAGACGCGTCCGGGTTCTTC. Its translation is CASSVLGLDASGFF. Full variable domain (missing parts from reference TRBV9 and TRBJ2-1): DSGVTQTPKHLITATGQRVTLRCSPRSGDLSVYWYQQSLDQGLQFLIQYYNGEERAKGNILERFSAQQFPDLHSELNLSSLELGDSALYFCASSVLGLDASGFFGPGTRLTVL.

The chain combines TRBV2 with TRBJ2-3, with D unresolved. Looked up from germline, CDR1 is SNHLY and CDR2 is FYNNEI. V was trimmed by 3 bases and J by 0 bases, leaving 7 bases between them. This CDR3 contains 14 residues. The CDR3: CASSDNISTDTQYF. CDR3 DNA: TGTGCCAGCAGTGATAACATCAGCACAGATACGCAGTATTTT.

This clonotype came up many times. The chain couples TRBV29-1 to TRBJ1-1, with D possibly matching TRBD1 (6 bases). The CDR3 is made up of 15 amino acids. Germline V gene lookup returns CDR1 SQVTM and CDR2 ANQGSEA. V lost 3 bases, J lost 2 bases, and 16 bases lay in between. CDR3 in DNA: TGCAGCGTTGACCCGGGCCGCAGGGGCAACACTGAAGCTTTCTTT. Encoded protein: CSVDPGRRGNTEAFF. Drawing the rest from reference TRBV29-1 and TRBJ1-1, the complete variable domain is SAVISQKPSRDICQRGTSLTIQCQVDSQVTMMFWYRQQPGQSLTLIATANQGSEATYESGFVIDKFPISRPNLTFSTLTVSNMSPEDSSIYLCSVDPGRRGNTEAFFGQGTRLTVV.

This clonotype was picked up one time. Because it lacks the conserved phenylalanine or tryptophan at the end, this CDR3 is likely a read error. The rearrangement joins TRBV29-1 to TRBJ2-7, with TRBD2 identical over 7 bases. The ends lost 3 bases at V and 3 bases at J; junction bases unmatched: 14. The CDR3 loop spans 16 amino acids. The germline V gene encodes CDR1 SQVTM and CDR2 ANQGSEA. CDR3 nucleotide sequence: TGCAGCGTTGATGCTGGGTTGGGGGGGAGAAACTACGAGCAGTACCTC. Translated: CSVDAGLGGRNYEQYL.

Points on this clonotype: The conserved final phenylalanine or tryptophan is absent from the CDR3, which likely points to a read error. The limits of the CDR3 on the DNA are not certain, so only TCRdb's listed CDR3 is given. This chain links TRBV19 with TRBJ1-1. The germline V gene encodes CDR1 LNHDA and CDR2 SQIVND (reference sequence). The CDR3 has 9 residues if both end residues are counted. CDR3 amino acids: CASSHPGLA.

On this clonotype itself: A read error may produce the germline difference seen at one junction end. This CDR3 is CATSESGRTDTQYF. DNA of the CDR3: TGTGCCACCAGTGAGTCAGGCCGCACAGATACGCAATATTTT. The chain is built from TRBV24-1 and TRBJ2-3; D gene unclear. There are 14 residues in the CDR3. The germline V gene encodes CDR1 KGHDR and CDR2 SFDVKD.

This clonotype occurred many times. The chain combines TRBV13 with TRBJ1-6; D is perhaps TRBD1 (6 bases). Germline values: CDR1 PRHDT, CDR2 FYEKMQ (reference sequence). This CDR3 spans 17 amino acids. Deletions cut 3 bases from V and 10 bases from J, with 22 bases between. The CDR3, as DNA: TGTGCCAGCAGCTTGAATGGGGGGGGGCGCTTTTACTCACCCCTCCACTTT. Translated: CASSLNGGGRFYSPLHF.

This clonotype occurred once. The gene calls are TRBV20-1 and TRBJ2-1; D possibly corresponds to TRBD2 (5 bases). The last part of the DNA fits TRBJ2-5 better; the J call may be wrong. CDR3 length: 14 residues. Germline-derived CDR1 and CDR2 are DFQATT and SNEGSKA (reference sequence). The CDR3 protein is CSARSGNSQETQYF. CDR3 DNA sequence: TGCAGTGCTAGATCCGGGAACAGCCAAGAGACCCAGTACTTC.

The chain links TRBV7-2 to TRBJ2-7; 8 nucleotides align to TRBD1. The length of the CDR3 is 14 residues. Germline V gene sequence: CDR1 SGHTA, CDR2 FQGNSA. V lost 5 bases to trimming and J lost 3 bases; unmatched junction nucleotides: 6. The CDR3: CASSRDRGGYEQYF. DNA of the CDR3: TGTGCCAGCAGCAGAGACAGGGGTGGCTACGAGCAGTACTTC. Full variable domain (remainder filled in from reference TRBV7-2 and TRBJ2-7): GAGVSQSPSNKVTEKGKDVELRCDPISGHTALYWYRQSLGQGLEFLIYFQGNSAPDKSGLPSDRFSAERTGGSVSTLTIQRTQQEDSAVYLCASSRDRGGYEQYFGPGTRLTVT.

This clonotype was observed at least ten times. The gene calls are TRBV12-3 or TRBV12-4 and TRBJ2-3; D uncertain. Trimming cost V 4 bases and J 5 bases, with 7 bases left between them. The CDR3 length is 12 residues. CDR3 DNA: TGTGCCAGCAGTTCACTTTTAGATACGCAGTATTTT. It yields the protein CASSSLLDTQYF.

This clonotype was observed at least ten times. CDR3 bases: TGTGCTAGTGCCCGGGACAGGGGATCCGACGAGCAGTACTTC. The encoded protein is CASARDRGSDEQYF. This chain links TRBV12-5 with TRBJ2-7, with 10 bases fitting TRBD1. Germline V lookup: CDR1 LGHNT, CDR2 FRNRAP. With 7 bases clipped from V and 5 bases from J, the junction kept 8 bases outside the gene matches. CDR3 length: 14 amino acids.

This clonotype was counted once. The chain carries TRBV6-5 and TRBJ2-7; the match to TRBD1 covers 9 bases. In germline, CDR1 is MNHEY, CDR2 SVGAGI. J gave up 3 bases and V 3 bases, and 9 bases lay outside the gene matches. This CDR3 comprises 16 residues. This CDR3 is CASSYLGTGLGYEQYF. The CDR3 bases are TGTGCCAGCAGTTATTTGGGGACAGGGCTCGGCTACGAGCAGTACTTC.

This clonotype was counted at least ten times. The chain links TRBV29-1 to TRBJ2-7; D unresolved. Germline CDR1 SQVTM, CDR2 ANQGSEA. CDR3 length: 13 amino acids. The ends were cut back, 7 bases at V and 2 bases at J, with 15 bases in the middle. CDR3 sequence: CSGRTVNPYEQYF. The CDR3 DNA sequence: TGCAGCGGACGGACGGTGAATCCCTACGAGCAGTACTTC.

The gene calls are TRBV20-1 and TRBJ1-1; D ambiguous. The germline gives CDR1 DFQATT, CDR2 SNEGSKA (reference sequence). This CDR3 has 15 amino acids. The ends were cut back, 3 bases at V and 11 bases at J, with 25 bases in the middle. In nucleotides, the CDR3 is TGCAGTGCTAGTACCACGGGAAATACCCTAGGATTGGCTTTCTTT. Amino acid sequence: CSASTTGNTLGLAFF.

A single count supports this clonotype. A read error may produce the germline difference seen at one junction end. The rearrangement joins TRBV29-1 to TRBJ1-5; the match to TRBD1 covers 7 bases. From germline, CDR1 is SQVTM and CDR2 ANQGSEA. The CDR3 totals 14 residues. CDR3 loop: CNVWTGMYNQPQHF. The CDR3 DNA sequence: TGCAACGTTTGGACAGGAATGTACAATCAGCCCCAGCATTTT.

The rearrangement uses TRBV19 and TRBJ2-6, with D possibly matching TRBD1 (6 bases). V lost 6 bases and J lost 1, with 13 bases in between. Germline V CDR1 and CDR2: LNHDA, SQIVND (reference sequence). CDR3 size: 16 residues. CDR3 sequence: CASSAGTPSGANVLTF. Written as DNA, the CDR3 is TGTGCCAGTAGCGCCGGGACACCATCTGGGGCCAACGTCCTGACTTTC.

This clonotype showed up just a few times. This chain links TRBV2 with TRBJ1-2, with TRBD1 matching 7 bases. The CDR3 is 11 residues long. The V and J ends lost 5 bases and 8 bases, in that order; junction bases with no gene match: 2. Germline V gene sequence: CDR1 SNHLY, CDR2 FYNNEI. CDR3 region: CASSTGAGYTF. The CDR3 nucleotides read TGTGCCAGCAGTACAGGGGCCGGCTACACCTTC.

The V gene is TRBV9, the J gene TRBJ2-7, with a weak D call TRBD2 (6 bases). With 0 bases removed from V and 7 bases from J, the gap between germline ends came to 11 bases. CDR3 length: 13 residues. Germline CDR1 and CDR2: SGDLS and YYNGEE. The CDR3 DNA follows: TGTGCCAGCAGCGTAGCCGGGGGAAGTGAGCAGTACTTC. It codes for CASSVAGGSEQYF. Supplemented by reference TRBV9 and TRBJ2-7, the full variable domain reads DSGVTQTPKHLITATGQRVTLRCSPRSGDLSVYWYQQSLDQGLQFLIQYYNGEERAKGNILERFSAQQFPDLHSELNLSSLELGDSALYFCASSVAGGSEQYFGPGTRLTVT.